These T cell receptor beta chains were read from a single sample in a study of blood T cell repertoires in COVID-19. Generated by immunoSEQ multiplex PCR, the TCRdb table keeps only in-frame clones and is missing some. Of 250,000 to 300,000 clones listed, roughly 85% were seen once; the top ten hold less than 5.5%. Source material: PBMCs or T cells enriched from blood (not recorded which). Receptors originate from a man aged 40-49 years who had been exposed to COVID-19. CDR3s include the opening cysteine and the closing phenylalanine or tryptophan. The D gene is left open where the match is weak. Size is omitted from some rows. Given values are once, few, many or a class for expanded clones.

J gene	D gene	clone size	V gene	CDR3 length	CDR3 DNA	CDR3 protein
TRBJ1-5	TRBD1	.	TRBV6-5	15	TGTGCCAGCAGTCCCGACAGGGGAGGCAATCAGCCCCAGCATTTT	CASSPDRGGNQPQHF
TRBJ2-5	TRBD2	.	TRBV28	16	TGTGCCAGCATCCCGCCTAGCGGGGGGGGCGGGGAGACCCAGTACTTC	CASIPPSGGGGETQYF
TRBJ2-7	.	.	TRBV6-5	15	TGTGCCAGCAGTTACCGACAGACCCAGATTGGCGAGCAGTACTTC	CASSYRQTQIGEQYF
TRBJ2-7	TRBD1	few	TRBV27	15	TGTGCCAGCAGCCCCCCGGGACAGGGTCCCTACGAGCAGTACTTC	CASSPPGQGPYEQYF
TRBJ2-1	.	.	TRBV11-2	14	TGTGCCAGCAGGACGGGATGGTCCTACAATGAGCAGTTCTTC	CASRTGWSYNEQFF
TRBJ2-3	TRBD2	.	TRBV27	13	TGTGCCAGCAGGACTGCGGGAGCAGATACGCAGTATTTT	CASRTAGADTQYF
TRBJ1-2	TRBD1	few	TRBV7-2	14	TGTGCCAGCAGATACGCGGGGACAGTAGGGAGTTGCACCTTC	CASRYAGTVGSCTF
TRBJ1-1	.	.	TRBV29-1	14	TGCAGCGTTGAGATCGCGGACATGAACACTGAAGCTTTCTTT	CSVEIADMNTEAFF
TRBJ2-3	TRBD2	.	TRBV7-3	15	TGTGCCAGCAGCTTGTCTAGCGGGAGACAAGATACGCAGTATTTT	CASSLSSGRQDTQYF
TRBJ2-1	TRBD1	.	TRBV23-1	17	TGCGCCAGCAGTCAAGTGACAGGGACACGCTCCTACAATGAGCAGTTCTTC	CASSQVTGTRSYNEQFF
TRBJ2-3	TRBD2	.	TRBV3-1/TRBV3-2	21	TGTGCCAGCAGCCTAAGTCCGGGACTAGCGGGAGAAGGGGGGAGCACAGATACGCAGTATTTT	CASSLSPGLAGEGGSTDTQYF